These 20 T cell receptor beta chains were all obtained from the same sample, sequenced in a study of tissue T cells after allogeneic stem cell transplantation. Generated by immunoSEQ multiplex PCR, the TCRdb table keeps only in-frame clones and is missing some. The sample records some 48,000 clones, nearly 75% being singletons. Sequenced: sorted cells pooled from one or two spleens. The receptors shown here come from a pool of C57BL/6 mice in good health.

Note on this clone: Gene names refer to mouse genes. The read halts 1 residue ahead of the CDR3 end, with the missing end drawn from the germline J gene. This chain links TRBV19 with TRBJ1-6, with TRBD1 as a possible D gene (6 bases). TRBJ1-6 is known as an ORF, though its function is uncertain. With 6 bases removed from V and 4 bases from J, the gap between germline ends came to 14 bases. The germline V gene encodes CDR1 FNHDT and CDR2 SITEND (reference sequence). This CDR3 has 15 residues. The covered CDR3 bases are TGTGCCAGCACCGATGGGACACCTTATAATTCGCCCCTCTAC. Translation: CASTDGTPYNSPLY. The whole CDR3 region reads CASTDGTPYNSPLYF.

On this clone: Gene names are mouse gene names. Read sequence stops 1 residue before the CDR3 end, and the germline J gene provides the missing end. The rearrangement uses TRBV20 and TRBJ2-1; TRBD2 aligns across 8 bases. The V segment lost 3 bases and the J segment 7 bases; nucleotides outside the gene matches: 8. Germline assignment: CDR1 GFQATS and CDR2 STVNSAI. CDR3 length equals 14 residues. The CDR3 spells CGASRGGVGAEQFF. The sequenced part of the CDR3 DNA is TGTGGTGCTAGTCGGGGGGGCGTAGGAGCTGAGCAGTTC.

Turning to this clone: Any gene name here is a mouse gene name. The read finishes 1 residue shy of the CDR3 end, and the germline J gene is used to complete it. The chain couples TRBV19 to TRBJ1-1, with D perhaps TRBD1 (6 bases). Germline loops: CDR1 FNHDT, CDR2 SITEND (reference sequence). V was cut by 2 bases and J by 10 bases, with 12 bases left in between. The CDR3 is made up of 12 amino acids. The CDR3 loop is CASSIGTPGVFF. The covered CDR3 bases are TGTGCCAGCAGTATTGGGACACCAGGAGTCTTC. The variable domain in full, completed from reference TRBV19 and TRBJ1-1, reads GGIITQTPKFLIGQEGQKLTLKCQQNFNHDTMYWYRQDSGKGLRLIYYSITENDLQKGDLSEGYDASREKKSSFSLTVTSAQKNEMAVFLCASSIGTPGVFFGKGTRLTVV.

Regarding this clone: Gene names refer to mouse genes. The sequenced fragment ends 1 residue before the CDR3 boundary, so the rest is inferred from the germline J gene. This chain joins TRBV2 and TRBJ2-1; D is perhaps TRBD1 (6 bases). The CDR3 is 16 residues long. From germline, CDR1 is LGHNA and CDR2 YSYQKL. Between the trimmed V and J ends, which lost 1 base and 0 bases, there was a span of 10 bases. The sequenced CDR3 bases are TGTGCCAGCAGCCAAGCGGGGGACAATAACTATGCTGAGCAGTTC. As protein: CASSQAGDNNYAEQF. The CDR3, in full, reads CASSQAGDNNYAEQFF.

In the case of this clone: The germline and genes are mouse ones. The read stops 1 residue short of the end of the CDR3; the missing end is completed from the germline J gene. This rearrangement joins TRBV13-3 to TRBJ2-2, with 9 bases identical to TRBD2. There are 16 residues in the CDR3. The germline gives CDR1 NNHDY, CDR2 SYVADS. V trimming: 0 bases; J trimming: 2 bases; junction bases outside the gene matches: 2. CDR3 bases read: TGTGCCAGCAGTGATGACTGGGGGGCCAACACCGGGCAGCTCTAC. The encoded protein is CASSDDWGANTGQLY. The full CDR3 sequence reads CASSDDWGANTGQLYF.

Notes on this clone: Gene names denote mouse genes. CDR3: CASSISGADTLYF. The sequenced part of the CDR3 DNA is TGTGCCAGCAGTATATCTGGGGCGGACACCTTGTAC. The chain has TRBV19 and TRBJ2-4, with D possibly matching TRBD2 (6 bases). The CDR3 end is not reached by the read, which stops 1 residue before it; the germline J gene fills it in. In germline, CDR1 is FNHDT, CDR2 SITEND (reference sequence). This CDR3 has 13 residues. Trimming took off 1 base at V and 7 bases at J, with 10 bases between the two ends.

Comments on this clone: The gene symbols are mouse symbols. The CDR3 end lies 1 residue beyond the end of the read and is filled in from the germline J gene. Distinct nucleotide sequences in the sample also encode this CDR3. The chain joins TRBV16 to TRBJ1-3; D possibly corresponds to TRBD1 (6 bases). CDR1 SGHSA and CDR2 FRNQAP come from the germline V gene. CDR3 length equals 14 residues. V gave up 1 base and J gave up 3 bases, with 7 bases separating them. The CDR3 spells CASSLGGGGNTLYF. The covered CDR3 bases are TGTGCAAGCAGCTTAGGAGGGGGTGGAAATACGCTCTAT.

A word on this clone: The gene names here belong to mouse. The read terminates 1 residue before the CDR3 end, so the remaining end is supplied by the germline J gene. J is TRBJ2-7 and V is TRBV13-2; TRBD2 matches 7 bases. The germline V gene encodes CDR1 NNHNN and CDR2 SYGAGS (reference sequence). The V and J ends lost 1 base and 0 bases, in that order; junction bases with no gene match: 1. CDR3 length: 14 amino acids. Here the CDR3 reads CASGDRTGSYEQYF. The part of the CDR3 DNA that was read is TGTGCCAGCGGTGATCGGACTGGCTCCTATGAACAGTAC.

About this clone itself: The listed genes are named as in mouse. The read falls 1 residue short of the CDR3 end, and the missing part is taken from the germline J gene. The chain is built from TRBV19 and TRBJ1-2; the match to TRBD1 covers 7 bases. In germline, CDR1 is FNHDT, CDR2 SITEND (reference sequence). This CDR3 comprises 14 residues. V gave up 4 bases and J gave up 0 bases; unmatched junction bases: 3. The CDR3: CASSWDSANSDYTF. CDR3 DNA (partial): TGTGCCAGCAGTTGGGACAGTGCAAACTCCGACTACACC.

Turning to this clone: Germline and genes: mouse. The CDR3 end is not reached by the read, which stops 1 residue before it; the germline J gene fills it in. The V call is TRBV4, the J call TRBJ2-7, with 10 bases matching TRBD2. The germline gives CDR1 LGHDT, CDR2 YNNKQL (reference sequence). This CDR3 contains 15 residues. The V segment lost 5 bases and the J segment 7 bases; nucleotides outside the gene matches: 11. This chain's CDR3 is CASSPSGGALEEQYF. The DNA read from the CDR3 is TGTGCCAGCAGCCCATCTGGGGGGGCGCTCGAGGAACAGTAC.

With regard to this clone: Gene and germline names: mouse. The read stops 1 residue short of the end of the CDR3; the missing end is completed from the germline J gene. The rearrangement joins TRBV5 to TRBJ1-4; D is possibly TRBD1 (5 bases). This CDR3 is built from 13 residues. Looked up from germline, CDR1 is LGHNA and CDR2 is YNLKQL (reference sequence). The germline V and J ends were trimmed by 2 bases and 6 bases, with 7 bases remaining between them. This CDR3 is CASSQQGDERLFF. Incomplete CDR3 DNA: TGTGCCAGCAGCCAACAGGGTGACGAAAGATTATTT.

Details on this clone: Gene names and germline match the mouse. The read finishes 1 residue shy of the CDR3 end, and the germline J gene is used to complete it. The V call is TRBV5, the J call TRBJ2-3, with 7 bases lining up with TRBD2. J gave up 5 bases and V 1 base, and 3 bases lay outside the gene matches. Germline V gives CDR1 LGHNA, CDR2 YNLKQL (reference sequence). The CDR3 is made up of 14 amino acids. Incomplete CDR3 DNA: TGTGCCAGCAGCCAAGTCGCTGGGGGAGAAACGCTGTAT. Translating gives CASSQVAGGETLY. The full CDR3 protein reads CASSQVAGGETLYF.

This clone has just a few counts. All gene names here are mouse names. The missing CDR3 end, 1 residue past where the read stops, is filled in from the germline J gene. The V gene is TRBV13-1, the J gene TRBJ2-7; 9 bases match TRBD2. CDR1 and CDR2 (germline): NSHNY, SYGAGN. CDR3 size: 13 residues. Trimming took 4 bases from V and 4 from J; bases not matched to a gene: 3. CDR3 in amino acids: CASSLTGGYEQYF. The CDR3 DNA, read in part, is TGTGCCAGCAGTCTCACTGGGGGGTATGAACAGTAC.

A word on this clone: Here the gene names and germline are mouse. CDR3 region: CASSIVGGSQNTLYF. CDR3 bases read: TGTGCCAGCAGTATAGTGGGGGGCAGTCAAAACACCTTGTAC. The chain joins TRBV19 to TRBJ2-4; D possibly corresponds to TRBD2 (7 bases). Read coverage stops 1 residue before the CDR3 terminus; the germline J gene supplies the remainder. Germline V lookup: CDR1 FNHDT, CDR2 SITEND (reference sequence). The CDR3 is made up of 15 amino acids. V was trimmed by 0 bases and J by 0 bases, leaving 8 bases between them.

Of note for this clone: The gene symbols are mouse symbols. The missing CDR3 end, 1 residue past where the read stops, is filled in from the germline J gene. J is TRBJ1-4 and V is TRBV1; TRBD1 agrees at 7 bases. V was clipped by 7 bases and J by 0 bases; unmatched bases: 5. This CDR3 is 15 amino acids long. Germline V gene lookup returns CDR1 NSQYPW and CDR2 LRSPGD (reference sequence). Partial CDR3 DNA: TGCACCTGCACCGACAGGGATATTTCCAACGAAAGATTATTT. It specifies CTCTDRDISNERLF. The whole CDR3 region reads CTCTDRDISNERLFF.

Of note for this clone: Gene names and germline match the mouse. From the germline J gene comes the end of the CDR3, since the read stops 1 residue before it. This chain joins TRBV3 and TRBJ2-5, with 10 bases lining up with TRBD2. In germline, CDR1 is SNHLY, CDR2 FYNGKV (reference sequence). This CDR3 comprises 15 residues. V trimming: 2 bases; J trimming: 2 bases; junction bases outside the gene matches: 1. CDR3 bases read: TGTGCCAGCAGCTTACTGGGGGGGCGCCAAGACACCCAGTAC. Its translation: CASSLLGGRQDTQY. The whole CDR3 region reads CASSLLGGRQDTQYF. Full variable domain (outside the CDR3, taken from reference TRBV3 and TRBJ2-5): GPKVLQIPSHQIIDMGQMVTLNCDPVSNHLYFYWYKQILGQQMEFLVNFYNGKVMEKSKLFKDQFSVERPDGSYFTLKIQPTALEDSAVYFCASSLLGGRQDTQYFGPGTRLLVL.

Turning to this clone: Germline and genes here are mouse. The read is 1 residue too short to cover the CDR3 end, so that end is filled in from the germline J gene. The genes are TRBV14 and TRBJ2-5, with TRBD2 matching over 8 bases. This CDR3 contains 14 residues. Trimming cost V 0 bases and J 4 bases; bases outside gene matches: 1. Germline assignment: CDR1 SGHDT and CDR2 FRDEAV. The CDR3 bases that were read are TGTGCCAGCAGTTTCTGGGGGGGCGAAGACACCCAGTAC. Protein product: CASSFWGGEDTQY. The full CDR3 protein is CASSFWGGEDTQYF. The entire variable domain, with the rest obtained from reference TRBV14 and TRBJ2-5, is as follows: EAGVTQSPRYAVLQEGQAVSFWCDPISGHDTLYWYQQPRDQGPQLLVYFRDEAVIDNSQLPSDRFSAVRPKGTNSTLKIQSAKQGDTATYLCASSFWGGEDTQYFGPGTRLLVL.

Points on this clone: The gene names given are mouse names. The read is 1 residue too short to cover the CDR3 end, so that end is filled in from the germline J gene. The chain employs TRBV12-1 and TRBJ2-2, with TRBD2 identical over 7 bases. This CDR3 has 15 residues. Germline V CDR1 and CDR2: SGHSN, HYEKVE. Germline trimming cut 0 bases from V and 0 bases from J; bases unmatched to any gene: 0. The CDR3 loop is CASSLGLANTGQLYF. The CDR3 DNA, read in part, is TGTGCCAGCTCTCTCGGACTGGCAAACACCGGGCAGCTCTAC.

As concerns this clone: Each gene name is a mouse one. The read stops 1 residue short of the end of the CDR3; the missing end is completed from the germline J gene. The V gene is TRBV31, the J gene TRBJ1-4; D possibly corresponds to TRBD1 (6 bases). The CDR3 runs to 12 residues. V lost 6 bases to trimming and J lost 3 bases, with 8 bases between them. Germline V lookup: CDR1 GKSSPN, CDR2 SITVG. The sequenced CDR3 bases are TGTGCCTGCACAGGGACCAACGAAAGATTATTT. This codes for CACTGTNERLF. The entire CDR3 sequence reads CACTGTNERLFF.

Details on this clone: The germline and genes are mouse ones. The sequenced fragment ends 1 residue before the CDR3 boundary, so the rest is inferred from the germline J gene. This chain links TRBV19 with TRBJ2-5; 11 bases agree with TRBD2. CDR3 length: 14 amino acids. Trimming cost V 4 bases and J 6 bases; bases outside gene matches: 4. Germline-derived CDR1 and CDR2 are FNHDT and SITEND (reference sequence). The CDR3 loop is CASSWTGGKDTQYF. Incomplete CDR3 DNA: TGTGCCAGCAGTTGGACTGGGGGGAAGGACACCCAGTAC.